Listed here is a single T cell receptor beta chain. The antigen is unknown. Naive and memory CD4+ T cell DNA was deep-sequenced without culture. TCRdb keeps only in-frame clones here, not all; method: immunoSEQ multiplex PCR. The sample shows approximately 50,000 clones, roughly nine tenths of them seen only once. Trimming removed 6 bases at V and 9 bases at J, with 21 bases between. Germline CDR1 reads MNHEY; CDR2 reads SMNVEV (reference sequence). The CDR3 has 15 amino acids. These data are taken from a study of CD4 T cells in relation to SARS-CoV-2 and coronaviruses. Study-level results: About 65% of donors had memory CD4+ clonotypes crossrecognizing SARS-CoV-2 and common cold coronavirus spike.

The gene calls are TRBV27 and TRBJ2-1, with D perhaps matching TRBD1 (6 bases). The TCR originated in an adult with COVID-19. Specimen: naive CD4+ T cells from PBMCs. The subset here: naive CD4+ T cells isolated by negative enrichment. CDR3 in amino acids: CASSSDSLVFSEQFF. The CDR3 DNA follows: TGTGCCAGCAGCTCGGACAGCCTTGTGTTCAGTGAGCAGTTCTTC.